The 26 T cell receptor beta chains below were found in one sample sequenced in a study of T-cell reconstitution after alpha-beta-depleted transplantation in children. Unique molecular identifiers were used in preparing the TCRbeta library. TCRdb called the PCR reads again in MiXCR, with one record for every CDR3 protein. Among some 550,000 distinct CDR3 sequences, approximately 16% were seen once, and the ten largest hold 2.5% to 3.5%. This material consisted of PBMCs from the stem cell graft donor, taken from the stem cell graft. These receptors were obtained from a human donor who donated a stem cell graft to a child with acute lymphoblastic leukemia.

The chain couples TRBV11-2 to TRBJ2-2; D gene uncertain. Germline loops: CDR1 SGHAT, CDR2 FQNNGV. V was cut by 5 bases and J by 7 bases, with 11 bases left in between. CDR3 size: 13 residues. CDR3 DNA sequence: TGTGCCAGCAGCCCTCTTGAGTACGGGGAGCTGTTTTTT. This translates into CASSPLEYGELFF.

This clonotype has only a few counts. The J gene is TRBJ1-6, the V gene TRBV3-1; TRBD1 matches 9 bases. The V gene's germline CDR1 is LGHDT and CDR2 YNNKEL (reference sequence). V lost 3 bases to trimming and J lost 10 bases; unmatched junction nucleotides: 10. The CDR3 is 16 residues long. This CDR3 reads CASSQERDRVLSPLHF. In DNA, the CDR3 is TGTGCCAGCAGCCAGGAAAGGGACAGGGTACTCTCACCCCTCCACTTT.

J is TRBJ1-5 and V is TRBV7-9, with a tentative D call TRBD1 (5 bases). The germline V and J ends were trimmed by 2 bases and 4 bases, with 12 bases remaining between them. Germline assignment: CDR1 SEHNR and CDR2 FQNEAQ (reference sequence). CDR3 length: 15 amino acids. This chain's CDR3 is CASSLRGFGNQPQHF. CDR3 in DNA: TGTGCCAGCAGCTTACGGGGGTTTGGGAATCAGCCCCAGCATTTT.

The genes are TRBV6-4 and TRBJ2-1, with 8 bases identical to TRBD2. In germline, CDR1 is MRHNA, CDR2 SNTAGT. V shed 7 bases and J 5 bases; nucleotides not matched to a gene: 7. The CDR3 has 14 residues. CDR3 DNA sequence: TGTGCCAGCAAGCGGGAGTCGAAAAACAATGAGCAGTTCTTC. Amino acids: CASKRESKNNEQFF.

This clonotype has a handful of counts. The chain employs TRBV3-1 and TRBJ2-6; perhaps TRBD1 as D (5 bases). The CDR3 runs to 18 residues. Germline CDR1 and CDR2: LGHDT and YNNKEL (reference sequence). Trimming left V 6 bases short and J 0 bases short, with 18 bases between. This CDR3 reads CASRGNRLMFSGANVLTF. The CDR3, as DNA: TGTGCCAGCAGGGGCAACAGGTTAATGTTCTCTGGGGCCAACGTCCTGACTTTC. The whole variable domain, filled in from reference TRBV3-1 and TRBJ2-6, reads DTAVSQTPKYLVTQMGNDKSIKCEQNLGHDTMYWYKQDSKKFLKIMFSYNNKELIINETVPNRFSPKSPDKAHLNLHINSLELGDSAVYFCASRGNRLMFSGANVLTFGAGSRLTVL.

This clonotype was counted between two and nine times. This sequence joins TRBV6-1 and TRBJ1-3, with D perhaps TRBD1 (6 bases). The V gene's germline CDR1 is MNHNS and CDR2 SASEGT. This CDR3 spans 16 amino acids. Trimming took off 0 bases at V and 3 bases at J, with 12 bases between the two ends. As DNA, the CDR3 is TGTGCCAGCAGTGAAGCTTGGGGGGGCAGTGGAAACACCATATATTTT. Encoded protein: CASSEAWGGSGNTIYF.

The gene calls are TRBV18 and TRBJ1-6; D call uncertain. Germline CDR1 KGHSH, CDR2 LQKENI. V gave up 6 bases and J gave up 7 bases, with 19 bases separating them. The length of the CDR3 is 16 residues. The CDR3 region is CASSAFGKNGNSPLHF. CDR3 DNA: TGTGCCAGCTCGGCTTTTGGGAAAAACGGGAATTCACCCCTCCACTTT. The whole variable domain, filled in from reference TRBV18 and TRBJ1-6, reads NAGVMQNPRHLVRRRGQEARLRCSPMKGHSHVYWYRQLPEEGLKFMVYLQKENIIDESGMPKERFSAEFPKEGPSILRIQQVVRGDSAAYFCASSAFGKNGNSPLHFGNGTRLTVT.

Only a few counts were recorded for this clonotype. The chain employs TRBV10-1 and TRBJ2-3; 7 nucleotides line up with TRBD1. Germline assignment: CDR1 WNHNN and CDR2 SYGVQD (reference sequence). With 3 bases clipped from V and 4 bases from J, the junction kept 4 bases outside the gene matches. The CDR3 has 14 residues. CDR3 amino acids: CASSEPGTADTQYF. The CDR3 bases are TGCGCCAGCAGTGAACCCGGGACAGCAGATACGCAGTATTTT.

Concerning this clonotype: Just one base apart from a much larger clone, this may be a read error. J is TRBJ1-1 and V is TRBV7-9, with unresolved D. Trimming took 0 bases from V and 3 from J, leaving 5 bases between them. Germline-derived CDR1 and CDR2 are SEHNR and FQNEAQ (reference sequence). CDR3 length: 13 residues. CDR3 nucleotide sequence: TGTGCCAGCAGCTTAGCGGTGGACACTGAAGCTTTCTTT. It is translated as CASSLAVDTEAFF.

This clonotype was detected a few times. This chain links TRBV5-5 with TRBJ1-1; D gene ambiguous. The CDR3 is 16 amino acids. Germline CDR1 SGHKS, CDR2 YYEKEE (reference sequence). The V and J ends lost 0 bases and 4 bases respectively, with 16 bases between them. The CDR3 reads CASSLVVGVLGTEAFF. For the CDR3, the DNA is TGTGCCAGCAGCTTGGTTGTCGGGGTTCTCGGCACTGAAGCTTTCTTT.

This rearrangement joins TRBV24-1 to TRBJ2-7, with a weak D call TRBD2 (5 bases). The CDR3 loop spans 15 amino acids. With 0 bases removed from V and 7 bases from J, the gap between germline ends came to 15 bases. Germline-derived CDR1 and CDR2 are KGHDR and SFDVKD. CDR3 loop: CATSDLRRQPGEQYF. The CDR3 bases are TGTGCCACCAGTGATTTGCGAAGGCAGCCGGGGGAGCAGTACTTC.

For the CDR3, the DNA is TGCGCCAGCAGCCCTGTACAGGGGGCACGGACTGAAGCTTTCTTT. Its translation: CASSPVQGARTEAFF. The rearrangement joins TRBV5-1 to TRBJ1-1; TRBD1 matches at 9 bases. The CDR3 runs to 15 residues. With 4 bases clipped from V and 5 bases from J, the junction kept 9 bases outside the gene matches. The germline gives CDR1 SGHRS, CDR2 YFSETQ.

The chain employs TRBV27 and TRBJ2-7, with D unclear. This CDR3 contains 14 residues. Germline V gene data show CDR1 as MNHEY and CDR2 as SMNVEV (reference sequence). Trimming took off 2 bases at V and 2 bases at J, with 10 bases between the two ends. CDR3 sequence reads: CASSLGRTAYEQYF. CDR3 bases: TGTGCCAGCAGTTTAGGTCGCACGGCCTACGAGCAGTACTTC.

Only a few counts were recorded for this clonotype. This chain links TRBV27 with TRBJ2-7; maybe TRBD2 (6 bases). The germline gives CDR1 MNHEY, CDR2 SMNVEV (reference sequence). V lost 0 bases and J lost 1, with 13 bases in between. The CDR3 covers 16 residues. This CDR3 reads CASSLSGGYGSYEQYF. CDR3 DNA: TGTGCCAGCAGTTTATCCGGAGGGTATGGGTCCTACGAGCAGTACTTC.

This clonotype was observed a handful of times. This chain connects TRBV29-1 to TRBJ2-7; perhaps TRBD1 as D (6 bases). Trimming stripped 7 bases from V and 4 bases from J, with 14 bases between. CDR1 is SQVTM and CDR2 is ANQGSEA in the germline V gene. The length of the CDR3 is 12 residues. The CDR3 nucleotides read TGCAGCGCCTCGTTGGGGGCTTACGAGCAGTACTTC. It yields the protein CSASLGAYEQYF.

V is TRBV12-3 or TRBV12-4 and J is TRBJ2-4; 8 bases are shared with TRBD2. CDR3 length: 16 amino acids. Trimming cost V 6 bases and J 1 base; bases outside gene matches: 8. Here the CDR3 DNA reads TGTGCCAGCAGGCCGGGGGGGTTCCGGGCCAAAAACATTCAGTACTTC. It yields the protein CASRPGGFRAKNIQYF.

The chain has TRBV7-9 and TRBJ2-1; 9 bases align to TRBD2. Per germline, CDR1 SEHNR and CDR2 FQNEAQ (reference sequence). The CDR3 is 16 amino acids. V dropped 6 bases and J dropped 5; count of bases not matched to a gene: 11. CDR3 in DNA: TGTGCCAGCAGGGACGGGGGACTAGCAACCCACAATGAGCAGTTCTTC. Its translation: CASRDGGLATHNEQFF.

This clonotype was detected a few times. V usage is TRBV5-1 and J usage is TRBJ1-2; D is ambiguous. Germline CDR1 reads SGHRS; CDR2 reads YFSETQ. Trimming stripped 0 bases from V and 4 bases from J, with 19 bases between. The CDR3 runs 17 residues. The CDR3 DNA reads as TGCGCCAGCAGCTTGGACGGTACACCCCAATGGGGCTATGGCTACACCTTC. It translates to CASSLDGTPQWGYGYTF.

This clonotype was recorded many times. This sequence joins TRBV20-1 and TRBJ1-1; D not resolved. V was trimmed by 3 bases and J by 1 base, leaving 12 bases between them. Germline V lookup: CDR1 DFQATT, CDR2 SNEGSKA (reference sequence). The CDR3 consists of 14 residues. CDR3 amino acids: CSARTFTENTEAFF. In nucleotides, the CDR3 is TGCAGTGCTAGGACATTTACTGAGAACACTGAAGCTTTCTTT.

The V and J genes are TRBV7-7 and TRBJ2-7; no clear D. Germline V gene data show CDR1 as SSHAT and CDR2 as FNYEAQ (reference sequence). CDR3 length: 13 amino acids. Trimming took off 3 bases at V and 6 bases at J, with 12 bases between the two ends. CDR3 residues: CASSFSGASEQYF. The CDR3 DNA is TGTGCCAGCAGCTTCTCGGGTGCGAGCGAGCAGTACTTC.

The rearrangement uses TRBV20-1 and TRBJ1-5; D gene ambiguous. The V end was cut by 3 bases, the J end by 0 bases, with 12 bases between. The CDR3 is made up of 15 amino acids. Germline CDR1 DFQATT, CDR2 SNEGSKA (reference sequence). For the CDR3, the DNA is TGCAGTGCTAGTCCGGGTGGGAATAGCAATCAGCCCCAGCATTTT. Translating gives CSASPGGNSNQPQHF.

V is TRBV3-1 and J is TRBJ2-3; 7 positions match TRBD1. CDR3 length: 15 residues. Per germline, CDR1 LGHDT and CDR2 YNNKEL (reference sequence). V was pared by 3 bases and J by 6 bases, with 9 bases of the junction left unmatched. The CDR3 loop is CASSHRGTVGDTQYF. The CDR3 region has the DNA TGTGCCAGCAGCCACCGAGGGACAGTAGGGGATACGCAGTATTTT.

This clonotype was seen more than once but under ten times. The chain is built from TRBV28 and TRBJ2-1; a weak D match, TRBD2 (5 bases). The CDR3 spans 16 residues. The ends were cut back, 5 bases at V and 4 bases at J, with 18 bases in the middle. Germline-derived CDR1 and CDR2 are MDHEN and SYDVKM. The DNA of the CDR3 is TGTGCCAGCAGTACCAAGGCGAGGGTGATATACAATGAGCAGTTCTTC. Amino acid sequence: CASSTKARVIYNEQFF.

The count of this clonotype is one. No conserved phenylalanine or tryptophan is present at the end of the CDR3, so a read error is the likely explanation. The V call is TRBV5-1, the J call TRBJ2-5; TRBD2 agrees at 7 bases. CDR1 SGHRS and CDR2 YFSETQ come from the germline V gene. The CDR3 runs 14 residues. With 4 bases clipped from V and 2 bases from J, the junction kept 5 bases outside the gene matches. CDR3 in amino acids: CASSRRTSQETQYL. CDR3 nucleotides: TGCGCCAGCAGCCGTAGGACTAGTCAAGAGACCCAGTACTTG.

The chain is built from TRBV7-3 and TRBJ2-3; 9 bases are a match to TRBD2. Germline V CDR1 and CDR2: SGHTA, FQGTGA. The CDR3 consists of 17 residues. The trim removed 2 bases at V and 4 bases at J, leaving 10 bases unmatched. The CDR3 DNA is TGTGCCAGCAGCTTAGGGCTCGGCGGGAGGGCCCCAGATACGCAGTATTTT. Translated, it gives CASSLGLGGRAPDTQYF.

In this sample, this clonotype turned up a few times. The chain carries TRBV20-1 and TRBJ1-6; D is ambiguous. V lost 3 bases, J lost 12 bases, and 9 bases lay in between. The germline V gene encodes CDR1 DFQATT and CDR2 SNEGSKA (reference sequence). The CDR3 consists of 11 residues. The CDR3 nucleotides are TGCAGTGCTAGTCATGAGGGACCCCTCCACTTT. Protein sequence: CSASHEGPLHF.